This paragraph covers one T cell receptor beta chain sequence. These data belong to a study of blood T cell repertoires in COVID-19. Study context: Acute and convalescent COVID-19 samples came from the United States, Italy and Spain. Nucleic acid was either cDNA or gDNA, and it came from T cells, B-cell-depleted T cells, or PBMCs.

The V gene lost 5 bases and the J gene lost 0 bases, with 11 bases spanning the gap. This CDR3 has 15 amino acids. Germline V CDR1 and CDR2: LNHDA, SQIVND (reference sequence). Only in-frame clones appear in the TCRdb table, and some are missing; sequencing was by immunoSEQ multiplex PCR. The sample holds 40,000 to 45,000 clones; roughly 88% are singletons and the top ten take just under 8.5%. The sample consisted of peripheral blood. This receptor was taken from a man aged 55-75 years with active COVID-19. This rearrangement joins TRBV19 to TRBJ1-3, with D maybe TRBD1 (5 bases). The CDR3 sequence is CASSPDRASGNTIYF. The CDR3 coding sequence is TGTGCCAGTAGTCCCGACAGAGCCTCTGGAAACACCATATATTTT.